This T cell receptor beta chain was sequenced for a study of PD-1 blockade in classical Hodgkin lymphoma. Whole-study findings and limits: The baseline diversity of complete responders showed similarity to that of newly diagnosed patients. Exclusion applied to patients who initiated nivolumab less than 1 year following ASCT. Healthy donors were reported to have higher baseline TCR diversity than newly diagnosed patients. Unlike CD8+ TCR diversity, which did not rise significantly by C4D1, CD4+ TCR diversity did.

Each patient experienced a relapse that followed autologous stem cell transplantation, and brentuximab vedotin exposure varied. The CDR3 spans 19 residues. From germline, CDR1 is MDHEN and CDR2 SYDVKM. With 3 bases clipped from V and 3 bases from J, the junction kept 15 bases outside the gene matches. Sequenced by immunoSEQ multiplex PCR; TCRdb stores in-frame clones only, minus some. Found here are more than 85,000 clones, about 93% of them singletons; the top ten hold approximately 2.6%. In regard to this clone: Its specificity is not known.

The chain is built from TRBV28 and TRBJ2-1, with 9 bases lining up with TRBD2. This specimen was peripheral blood mononuclear cells (PBMCs), taken before the second cycle of nivolumab. The sequence was obtained from a human donor with classical Hodgkin lymphoma. The CDR3 coding sequence is TGTGCCAGCAGTTTCAGTAGGCTAGCGGGACCTAGGGGCTACAATGAGCAGTTCTTC. Its translation is CASSFSRLAGPRGYNEQFF.